This TCR beta chain was documented in a study of radiotherapy plus CTLA-4 blockade in lung cancer. The overall study: Among enrolled patients, 15% to 20% responded and 31% achieved disease control.

The CDR3 extends over 14 amino acids. V was pared by 2 bases and J by 6 bases, with 3 bases of the junction left unmatched. CDR1 and CDR2 from the germline V gene are SNHLY and FYNNEI. General study points: Clones of tumor-derived TCRs expanded in blood after radiotherapy plus ipilimumab.

On this clone: Its specificity is unknown.

In chemo-refractory metastatic non-small-cell lung cancer, patients got ipilimumab CTLA-4 blockade together with focal radiation. Measured with immunoSEQ multiplex PCR; TCRdb has only the in-frame clones, and not every one. The data show approximately 45,000 clones, with 63% seen just once and around a sixth held by the top ten. This TCR was recovered from a human donor with non-small cell lung cancer who had a partial response to radiotherapy plus ipilimumab. The sample in question was peripheral blood, obtained from a patient treated with radiotherapy plus ipilimumab. The J gene is TRBJ1-1, the V gene TRBV2, with 10 bases aligning to TRBD1. As DNA, the CDR3 is TGTGCCAGCAGTGAACGGACAGGGGGTTCTGAAGCTTTCTTT. Its protein is CASSERTGGSEAFF.